Sequencing of this T cell receptor beta chain was carried out in a study of blood T cell repertoires in COVID-19. About the research overall: There were acute and convalescent COVID-19 samples, and they came from the United States, Italy and Spain.

Original methodology: Reference gene primer amplification gave estimated nucleated cell counts. TCRdb keeps only in-frame clones here, not all; method: immunoSEQ multiplex PCR. Clonal size and the V and J genes are those of that table, whereas D and trimming came from the DNA. Of hundreds of thousands of clones in the sample, around 90% were seen once. The V end lost 8 bases, the J end lost 4 bases, and 26 bases lay between the germline ends. CDR3 length: 17 residues. Germline lookup yields CDR1 LNHDA and CDR2 SQIVND (reference sequence). The sequencing input was peripheral blood. The V call is TRBV19, the J call TRBJ1-1; D call uncertain. The sequence was obtained from a woman younger than 30 with acute or convalescent COVID-19. The CDR3 coding sequence is TGTGCCAGTCAAAACCCCCCCGAATGGGAGTCGAGCACTGAAGCTTTCTTT. Its protein product is CASQNPPEWESSTEAFF.